These T cell receptor beta chains were read from a single sample in a study of T-cell memory formation after mild COVID-19. From the 5' RACE reads, TCRdb called clonotypes with MiXCR, one entry per CDR3 protein. The sample has approximately 490,000 distinct CDR3 sequences, 20% seen once. The sequenced sample consisted of PBMCs or a T cell subset sorted from them (not recorded which). These receptors were taken from an adult woman who had mild COVID-19 (a few samples of this study predate the infection). Cell type and time point are not known. CDR3s leave out the opening cysteine and the closing phenylalanine or tryptophan. The order of the fields is CDR3 protein, V gene, CDR3 length, J gene.

SAKDPGQGETQY | TRBV20-1 | 12 | TRBJ2-5
ASSLTSGAGKEQF | TRBV7-9 | 13 | TRBJ2-1
ASSWAGANVLT | TRBV12-3/TRBV12-4 | 11 | TRBJ2-6
ASGQRSGSASTDTQY | TRBV7-6 | 15 | TRBJ2-3
ASTQGSNQPQH | TRBV7-8 | 11 | TRBJ1-5
ASSLGRPLDTQY | TRBV7-2 | 12 | TRBJ2-3
ASSVGGGETQY | TRBV9 | 11 | TRBJ2-5
ASSPGTSGRTTGELF | TRBV7-8 | 15 | TRBJ2-2
ASSQDSTGNYGYT | TRBV4-1 | 13 | TRBJ1-2
SVEVGFGNTIY | TRBV29-1 | 11 | TRBJ1-3
ASSQRQGGNTGELF | TRBV7-6 | 14 | TRBJ2-2
ASSPRTADNEQF | TRBV18 | 12 | TRBJ2-1
ASSFDDGRGELF | TRBV7-9 | 12 | TRBJ2-2
ASSLGGVNYEQY | TRBV6-6 | 12 | TRBJ2-7
SVGLAGTNEQF | TRBV29-1 | 11 | TRBJ2-1
ATSRDLGEGQY | TRBV15 | 11 | TRBJ2-7
ASSQDLRRRNTGELF | TRBV4-1 | 15 | TRBJ2-2
ASSLGVYEQF | TRBV11-2 | 10 | TRBJ2-1
SAKIRDRVEAF | TRBV20-1 | 11 | TRBJ1-1
ASSQKTAGPAGTQY | TRBV4-1 | 14 | TRBJ2-5
ASSPRGAGYNEQF | TRBV7-2 | 13 | TRBJ2-1
ASSPGSGRAGDTQY | TRBV6-2/TRBV6-3 | 14 | TRBJ2-3
ASSLARQATNEKLF | TRBV5-1 | 14 | TRBJ1-4
ASRDRAYNEQF | TRBV6-2/TRBV6-3 | 11 | TRBJ2-1
ASSQLSSEPPYEQY | TRBV4-3 | 14 | TRBJ2-7
ASSAAGGPGDTQY | TRBV7-9 | 13 | TRBJ2-3
ASSRGQAEYGYT | TRBV5-1 | 12 | TRBJ1-2
ASSLSLAGGVDTQY | TRBV12-3/TRBV12-4 | 14 | TRBJ2-3
SAGGETQY | TRBV29-1 | 8 | TRBJ2-5
SARSSWRGLQETQY | TRBV20-1 | 14 | TRBJ2-5
ASSQQGGTTDTQY | TRBV6-5 | 13 | TRBJ2-3
ATSTSDRGIVEQY | TRBV24-1 | 13 | TRBJ2-7
ATSSDGSYNEQF | TRBV24-1 | 12 | TRBJ2-1
ASSFPEMGTDTQY | TRBV7-9 | 13 | TRBJ2-3
AWSAGRNTGELF | TRBV30 | 12 | TRBJ2-2
ASSQADNTEAF | TRBV4-1 | 11 | TRBJ1-1
ASSLSRAIDTQY | TRBV7-9 | 12 | TRBJ2-3
ASSYRGGTPNQETQY | TRBV6-5 | 15 | TRBJ2-5
ASSQGTGANEKLF | TRBV4-3 | 13 | TRBJ1-4
ASSVEVPGVGYNEQF | TRBV9 | 15 | TRBJ2-1
ASSLRDSHSTSYNEQF | TRBV4-2 | 16 | TRBJ2-1
ASSYFSWEIYEQY | TRBV6-6 | 13 | TRBJ2-7
ASSPGIYNEQF | TRBV5-1 | 11 | TRBJ2-1
ASSPGLFESPLH | TRBV12-3/TRBV12-4 | 12 | TRBJ1-6
ASSLALGRERDWDTQY | TRBV7-2 | 16 | TRBJ2-3
ASSPRELQGDEQF | TRBV7-9 | 13 | TRBJ2-1
ASSFSGRGGYEQY | TRBV19 | 13 | TRBJ2-7
ASSPSTSGGPADTQY | TRBV9 | 15 | TRBJ2-3
SGSSGNYEQY | TRBV20-1 | 10 | TRBJ2-7
ASSDRKGAEQY | TRBV25-1 | 11 | TRBJ2-7
ASSQGPLGTSNTGELF | TRBV4-1 | 16 | TRBJ2-2